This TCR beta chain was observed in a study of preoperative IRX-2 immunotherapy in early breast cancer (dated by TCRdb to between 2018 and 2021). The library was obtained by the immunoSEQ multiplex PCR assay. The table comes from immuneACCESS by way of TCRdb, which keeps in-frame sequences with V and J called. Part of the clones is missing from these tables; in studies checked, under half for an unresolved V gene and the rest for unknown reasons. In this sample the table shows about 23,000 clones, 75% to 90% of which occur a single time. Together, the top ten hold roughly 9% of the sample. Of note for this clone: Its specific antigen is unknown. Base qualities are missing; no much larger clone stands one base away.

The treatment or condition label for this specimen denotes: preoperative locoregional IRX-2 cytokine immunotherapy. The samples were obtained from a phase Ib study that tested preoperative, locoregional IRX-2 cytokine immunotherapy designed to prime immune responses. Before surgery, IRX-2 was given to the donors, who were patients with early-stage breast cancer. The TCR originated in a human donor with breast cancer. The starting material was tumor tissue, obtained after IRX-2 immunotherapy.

The DNA sequence is given as TGTGCCAGCAGTTCGAGAAAGGACCGTTTGGGCACAGATACGCAGTATTTT. It translates as CASSSRKDRLGTDTQYF. This chain joins TRBV28 to TRBJ2-3, with no confidently assigned D gene. CDR1 and CDR2, looked up from the germline V gene, are MDHEN and SYDVKM. V is cut by 4 bases and J by 1 base, and the space between the germline ends is 18 bases. The CDR3 contains 17 residues, cysteine and phenylalanine counted. The CDR3 DNA has 51 bases and is translated from base 1.